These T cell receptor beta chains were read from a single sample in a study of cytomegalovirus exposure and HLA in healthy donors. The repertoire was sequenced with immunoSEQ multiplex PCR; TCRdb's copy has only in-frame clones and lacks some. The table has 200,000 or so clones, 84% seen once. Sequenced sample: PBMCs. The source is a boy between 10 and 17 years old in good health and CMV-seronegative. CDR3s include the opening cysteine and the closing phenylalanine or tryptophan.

CDR3 protein: CASSHGAPPNTAAFF; V gene: TRBV5-1; J gene: TRBJ1-1
CDR3 protein: CATSRDRLSGANVLTF; V gene: TRBV15; J gene: TRBJ2-6
CDR3 protein: CASSLSGLYGYTF; V gene: TRBV5-8; J gene: TRBJ1-2
CDR3 protein: CASTSGGYGNTIYF; V gene: TRBV5-6; J gene: TRBJ1-3
CDR3 protein: CASSTSRQGGFFGEKLFF; V gene: TRBV19; J gene: TRBJ1-4
CDR3 protein: CASSIDRGKNIQYF; V gene: TRBV5-8; J gene: TRBJ2-4
CDR3 protein: CASSLAPGQAVYGYTF; V gene: TRBV7-9; J gene: TRBJ1-2
CDR3 protein: CASRIGTGGSQPQHF; V gene: TRBV2; J gene: TRBJ1-5
CDR3 protein: CAISRREKGAGEQYF; V gene: TRBV10-3; J gene: NA
CDR3 protein: CASSVNQGYEQYF; V gene: TRBV9; J gene: TRBJ2-7
CDR3 protein: CASSQESAGSGNTIYF; V gene: TRBV4-3; J gene: TRBJ1-3
CDR3 protein: CAWSPGLAGASYNEQFF; V gene: TRBV30; J gene: TRBJ2-1
CDR3 protein: CASSLMGGSGANVLTF; V gene: TRBV7-3; J gene: TRBJ2-6
CDR3 protein: CASSFWGQSGANVLTF; V gene: TRBV27; J gene: TRBJ2-6
CDR3 protein: CASSLVPGQPPYEQYF; V gene: TRBV5-1; J gene: TRBJ2-7
CDR3 protein: CASRRVSSGNTIYF; V gene: TRBV6-5; J gene: TRBJ1-3
CDR3 protein: CASSIRRGHQPQHF; V gene: TRBV6-1; J gene: TRBJ1-5
CDR3 protein: CASSLGVRTQLYSNQPQHF; V gene: TRBV5-6; J gene: TRBJ1-5
CDR3 protein: CASSYGWRGGNEKLFF; V gene: TRBV6-5; J gene: TRBJ1-4
CDR3 protein: CSVVVGADQHF; V gene: TRBV29-1; J gene: TRBJ1-5
CDR3 protein: CATRQGGWDTEAFF; V gene: TRBV10-3; J gene: TRBJ1-1
CDR3 protein: CASRDSDSNQPQHF; V gene: TRBV6-6; J gene: TRBJ1-5
CDR3 protein: CASSLQGRFYEQYF; V gene: TRBV7-2; J gene: TRBJ2-7
CDR3 protein: CASSYLPQSGNTIYF; V gene: TRBV6-5; J gene: TRBJ1-3
CDR3 protein: CASSYSGEQYF; V gene: TRBV6-5; J gene: TRBJ2-7
CDR3 protein: CASSQDFIARAAGLYEQYF; V gene: TRBV4-1; J gene: TRBJ2-7
CDR3 protein: CASSEVGTASYEQYF; V gene: TRBV6-1; J gene: TRBJ2-7
CDR3 protein: CASSFGGASNQPQHF; V gene: TRBV27; J gene: TRBJ1-5
CDR3 protein: CASSYWGGLAYEQYF; V gene: TRBV6-5; J gene: TRBJ2-7
CDR3 protein: CASSPRRQSLFYEQYF; V gene: TRBV7-9; J gene: TRBJ2-7
CDR3 protein: CASSPPGLAYNEQFF; V gene: TRBV7-2; J gene: TRBJ2-1
CDR3 protein: CASSQDLETGVMGGYTF; V gene: TRBV4-2; J gene: TRBJ1-2
CDR3 protein: CASSLGIHLTGGRDTGELFF; V gene: TRBV5-1; J gene: TRBJ2-2
CDR3 protein: CASSLGREGKQFF; V gene: TRBV7-7; J gene: TRBJ2-1
CDR3 protein: CASRPGQLNTEAFF; V gene: TRBV19; J gene: TRBJ1-1
CDR3 protein: CASSFGGGSYEQYF; V gene: TRBV5-1; J gene: TRBJ2-7
CDR3 protein: CASSSPGATNEKLFF; V gene: TRBV6-5; J gene: TRBJ1-4
CDR3 protein: CASSLDRGRVYGYTF; V gene: TRBV14; J gene: TRBJ1-2
CDR3 protein: CASSYSAGEHYEQYF; V gene: TRBV6-5; J gene: TRBJ2-7
CDR3 protein: CASQRRAGETQYF; V gene: TRBV5-4; J gene: TRBJ2-5
CDR3 protein: CAWRNGGSSPLHF; V gene: TRBV30; J gene: TRBJ1-6
CDR3 protein: CASRMVAGGSYEQYF; V gene: TRBV6-1; J gene: TRBJ2-7
CDR3 protein: CASSLAGVSNQPQHF; V gene: TRBV7-9; J gene: TRBJ1-5
CDR3 protein: CASSQGYGYTF; V gene: TRBV6-1; J gene: TRBJ1-2
CDR3 protein: CAWSPGTGRYEQYF; V gene: TRBV30; J gene: TRBJ2-7
CDR3 protein: CASRGVAGSYNEQFF; V gene: TRBV19; J gene: TRBJ2-1
CDR3 protein: CASSLTGGNQPQHF; V gene: TRBV7-8; J gene: TRBJ1-5
CDR3 protein: CASSFSPSKETQYF; V gene: TRBV5-6; J gene: TRBJ2-5
CDR3 protein: CASSPALGQGRTIYF; V gene: TRBV9; J gene: TRBJ1-3
CDR3 protein: CSAWEGNEQFF; V gene: TRBV20-1; J gene: TRBJ2-1
CDR3 protein: CSVVEGEQYF; V gene: TRBV29-1; J gene: TRBJ2-7
CDR3 protein: CASSPHRAGELFF; V gene: TRBV6-1; J gene: TRBJ2-2
CDR3 protein: CASSDWDRGTDTQYF; V gene: TRBV25-1; J gene: TRBJ2-3
CDR3 protein: CASSGVEGYTF; V gene: TRBV7-9; J gene: TRBJ1-2
CDR3 protein: CAWSRSGSGDTQYF; V gene: TRBV30; J gene: TRBJ2-3
CDR3 protein: CASSLDVWRGDYNEQFF; V gene: TRBV5-1; J gene: TRBJ2-1
CDR3 protein: CASSLVGGTYGYTF; V gene: TRBV5-1; J gene: TRBJ1-2